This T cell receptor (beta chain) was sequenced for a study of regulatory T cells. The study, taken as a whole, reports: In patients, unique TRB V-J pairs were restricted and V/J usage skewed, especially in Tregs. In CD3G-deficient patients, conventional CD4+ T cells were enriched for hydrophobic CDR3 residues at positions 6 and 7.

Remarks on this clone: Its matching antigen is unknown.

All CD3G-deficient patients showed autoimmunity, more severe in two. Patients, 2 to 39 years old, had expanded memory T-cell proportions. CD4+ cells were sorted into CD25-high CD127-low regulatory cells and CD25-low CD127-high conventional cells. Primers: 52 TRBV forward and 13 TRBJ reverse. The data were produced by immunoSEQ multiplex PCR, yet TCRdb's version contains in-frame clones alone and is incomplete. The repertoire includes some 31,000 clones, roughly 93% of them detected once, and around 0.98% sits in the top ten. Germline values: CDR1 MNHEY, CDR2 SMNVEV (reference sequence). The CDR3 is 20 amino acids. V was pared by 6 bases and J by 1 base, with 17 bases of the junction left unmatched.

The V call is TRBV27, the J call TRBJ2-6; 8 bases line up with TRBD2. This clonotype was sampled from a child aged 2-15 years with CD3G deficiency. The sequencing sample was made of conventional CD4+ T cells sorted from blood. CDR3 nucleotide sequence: TGTGCCAGCAGCCGGATCCCACCGGGACTAGTAGGTTCTGGGGCCAACGTCCTGACTTTC. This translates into CASSRIPPGLVGSGANVLTF.